A single sample gave rise to the 3 T cell receptor beta chains below, sequenced in a study of spatial heterogeneity in lung cancer. Noted time point: sample taken at primary tumor resection. TCRdb reprocessed the 5' RACE reads via MiXCR and lists one record per CDR3 protein. The profile covers 45,000 to 55,000 distinct CDR3 sequences, with roughly 5% appearing a single time and roughly 11% taken by the ten largest. Source: PBMCs, taken at surgery. The source of these receptors is a male donor with early-stage non-small cell lung cancer.

This clonotype has a count of ten or more. This chain connects TRBV29-1 to TRBJ2-3; 11 bases match TRBD2. Germline lookup yields CDR1 SQVTM and CDR2 ANQGSEA. Trimming cost V 1 base and J 6 bases; bases outside gene matches: 6. This CDR3 has 15 amino acids. CDR3 residues: CSVEGIAGGPDTQYF. The CDR3, as DNA: TGCAGCGTTGAAGGTATAGCGGGAGGGCCGGATACGCAGTATTTT.

There are a few counts of this clonotype. This may come from a read error, since a much larger clone is one base off. This chain joins TRBV11-2 and TRBJ2-7; TRBD1 might be the D (6 bases). The CDR3 length is 14 residues. Germline V gene data show CDR1 as SGHAT and CDR2 as FQNNGV. CDR3 bases: TGTGTCAGCAGCTTTCCCGGAACAGGGTACGAGCAGTACTTC. The encoded protein is CVSSFPGTGYEQYF.

The V and J genes are TRBV6-5 and TRBJ2-1; the D is unclear. V dropped 0 bases and J dropped 7 bases, with 10 bases sitting between them. The CDR3 contains 14 residues. Germline CDR1 is MNHEY and CDR2 is SVGAGI. CDR3: CASSYSPSGNEQFF. CDR3 in DNA: TGTGCCAGCAGTTACTCCCCTAGTGGGAATGAGCAGTTCTTC.